Included here is one T cell receptor (beta chain) sequence, with context. Researchers ran the PCR with 60 Vbeta and 13 Jbeta primers. Clones were read by immunoSEQ multiplex PCR, and TCRdb kept only the in-frame ones, dropping some. The table records 100,000 to 150,000 clones, approximately 80% of them present only once. The source of the sample is a study of cytomegalovirus exposure and HLA in healthy donors. The germline CDR1 and CDR2 sequences are MNHNS and SASEGT. The CDR3 consists of 14 residues. V was pared by 2 bases and J by 7 bases, with 11 bases between. This chain connects TRBV6-1 to TRBJ2-2; D may be TRBD2 (5 bases). Material: PBMCs. The sequence came from a girl aged 2 to 10 in good health and CMV-seronegative. In DNA, the CDR3 is TGTGCCAGCAGTGAAATGGCTAGCCTCGGGGAGCTGTTTTTT. Protein product: CASSEMASLGELFF.